This TCR beta chain appears in the sequencing data of a study of blood T cell repertoires in COVID-19. Worth noting for this clone: Lacking the conserved final phenylalanine or tryptophan, this CDR3 likely reflects a read error. The DNA is left out, because the CDR3 cannot be placed on it with certainty; the CDR3 is given as TCRdb lists it.

Data came from immunoSEQ multiplex PCR; TCRdb stores just in-frame clones and leaves some out. Among 130,000 or so clones listed, roughly 80% were seen once. Both ends counted, the CDR3 spans 16 residues. The gene calls are TRBV21-1 and TRBJ1-6; the DNA was not used to check the table's D call, TRBD1. TRBV21-1 is labeled a pseudogene. What was sequenced was peripheral blood. The TCR sequence derives from a woman aged 80 or older with acute or convalescent COVID-19. CDR3 protein: CASSTTRPWPLPHPPL.